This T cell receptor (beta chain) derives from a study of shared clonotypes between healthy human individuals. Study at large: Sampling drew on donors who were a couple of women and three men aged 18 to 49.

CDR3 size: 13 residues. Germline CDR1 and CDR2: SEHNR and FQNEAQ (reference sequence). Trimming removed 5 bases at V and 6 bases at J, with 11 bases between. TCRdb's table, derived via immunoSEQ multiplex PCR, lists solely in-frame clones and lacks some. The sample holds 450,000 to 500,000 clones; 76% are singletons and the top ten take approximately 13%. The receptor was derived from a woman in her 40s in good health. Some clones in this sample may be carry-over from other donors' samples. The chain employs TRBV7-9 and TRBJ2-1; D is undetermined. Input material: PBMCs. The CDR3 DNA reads TGTGCCAGCAGCCACCTCTGGGGCAATGAGCAGTTCTTC. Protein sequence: CASSHLWGNEQFF.